This TCR beta chain was captured by sequencing in a study of blood T cell repertoires in COVID-19. The V gene end was trimmed by 7 bases and the J gene end by 6 bases; junction bases not matched to a gene: 9. In germline, CDR1 is SGHNT, CDR2 YENEEA. The CDR3 is 14 residues long. This clone appeared a single time. The method was immunoSEQ multiplex PCR; TCRdb's version includes in-frame clones alone and lacks a portion of them. Of around 130,000 clones listed, approximately 80% were seen once; the top ten hold 9% to 15%. Sequenced input: peripheral blood. The receptor comes from an older woman with acute or convalescent COVID-19. The chain couples TRBV11-3 to TRBJ2-1; 7 bases are shared with TRBD2. The CDR3 region is CASKVGGGSNEQFF. CDR3 DNA sequence: TGTGCCAGCAAAGTCGGGGGAGGGAGCAATGAGCAGTTCTTC. Based on the CDR3 plus reference TRBV11-3 and TRBJ2-1, the full variable domain is EAGVVQSPRYKIIEKKQPVAFWCNPISGHNTLYWYLQNLGQGPELLIRYENEEAVDDSQLPKDRFSAERLKGVDSTLKIQPAELGDSAVYLCASKVGGGSNEQFFGPGTRLTVL.